This TCR beta chain was identified during a study of human T cells and chemical hapten exposure (dated by TCRdb to the early 2020s). About the study as a whole: For sensitization, 2% DPC in acetone was applied to an approximately 2 cm by approximately 2 cm area of upper inner arm skin. Patients additionally received weekly therapeutic DPC doses to the scalp throughout the roughly 25-week study period. Patch testing was done on the upper back using Finn chambers containing 0.01% DPC, and results were scored after 6 days according to International Contact Dermatitis Research Group standards. The mostly female patient cohort included alopecia areata with under or over 50% scalp involvement, alopecia totalis and alopecia universalis. Libraries were combined into a pool for sequencing, and differences in TCR yield between samples came mainly from small differences in library volumes within the pool. This study followed changes in the peripheral blood TCR repertoire in vivo during primary and secondary sensitization of alopecia patients to the hapten diphenylcyclopropenone (DPC). Blood samples were taken from patients before sensitization (week 0) and then at 2, 6 and about 24 weeks after DPC sensitization. Twenty-nine alopecia patients gave blood for TCR sequencing at one to four time points (pre-sensitization, 2, 6 and 24 weeks). The paper as a whole reports these results and caveats: Compared with pre-sensitization or healthy control sets, expanded TCRs formed significantly more large CDR3 similarity clusters, which is consistent with antigen-driven responses. Because all patients had alopecia, a presumed autoimmune disease, the immune response of the patients might differ from that of healthy individuals. DPC sensitization did not change how many TCRs were above 1 in 1000 frequency, and no evidence was found of alterations in global repertoire structure. Repeated subsampling changed both the strength of the expansion versus patch-test correlation and the threshold at which the correlation became significant. A positive correlation was found between the number of PT1 expanded TCRs and patch test score, with significance reached at thresholds 8, 16 and 32 but not 4.

Library prep was done by RACE. Sequencing relied on a NextSeq 500. Library preparation attached unique molecular identifiers to individual cDNA molecules for quantitative, reproducible TCR counting. Both TCR alpha and TCR beta chains were sequenced from each blood RNA sample. As for the authors' bioinformatics: The median number of TCRs per sample was 95,638, ranging from roughly 23,224 to 690,600. V, J and CDR3 annotation of the TCR reads was carried out using the Decombinator software suite. To make PS versus PT1 abundance plots, every sample was subsampled to the same number of TCRs (28,000). Expanded TCRs were defined as absent before sensitization and observed at least eight times at the 2-week time point. In-frame beta chains were kept once TCRdb had trimmed the public reads at Q25 with fastp and called clones with MiXCR. Rows are unified per CDR3 protein, each entry keeping the most common DNA and genes. It is TCRdb's table, rather than the study itself, that gives the V and J calls and clone size. Counted in this sample were over 85,000 distinct CDR3 sequences; approximately 11% of them appeared once. The ten largest clonotypes hold approximately 3.1% of the sample.

Interpreted using the paper, the time point label stands for: pre-sensitization, week 0. The sample's treatment or condition label, in plain terms: therapeutic diphenylcyclopropenone sensitization with weekly scalp DPC. At every patch-test visit, the blood draw took place before the patch test was put on. Patients were considered eligible if aged 18 to 70, diagnosed with alopecia and deemed suitable for DPC therapy, and patients were excluded if pregnant. Total RNA was extracted from unfractionated whole blood that had been collected in Tempus Blood RNA tubes. This clonotype was detected ten times or more. Which antigen it targets is not known. The input lacks base qualities; no much larger clone sits a single base away. The CDR3 measures 13 amino acids from cysteine to phenylalanine. The read is trimmed to its CDR3 DNA, 39 bases read in frame from base 1. The germline V gene (reference sequence) yields DFQATT for CDR1 and SNEGSKA for CDR2. V is pared back by 6 bases and J by 4 bases, with 13 bases lying between the germline termini.

The sample consisted of whole blood, taken in connection with sensitization to the hapten diphenylcyclopropenone (DPC). This sequence was found in a woman in her sixties or seventies with alopecia areata. Some clones in this sample may be carry-over from other donors' samples. The V and J genes are TRBV20-1 and TRBJ1-5; no D gene call is confident. The sequence in DNA is TGCAGTGCACGCCGGCAGCCAAATCAGCCCCAGCATTTT. It specifies CSARRQPNQPQHF.